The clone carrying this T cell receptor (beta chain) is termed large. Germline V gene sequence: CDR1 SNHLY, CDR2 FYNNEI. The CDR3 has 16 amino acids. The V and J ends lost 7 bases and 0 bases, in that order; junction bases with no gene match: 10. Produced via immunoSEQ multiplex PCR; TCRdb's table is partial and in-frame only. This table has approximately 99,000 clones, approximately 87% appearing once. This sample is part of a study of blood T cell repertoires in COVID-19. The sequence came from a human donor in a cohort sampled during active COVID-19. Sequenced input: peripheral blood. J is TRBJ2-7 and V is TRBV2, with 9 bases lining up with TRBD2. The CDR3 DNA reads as TGTGCCAGCAAGAAGGAGCGGGAGGTTAGCTCCTACGAGCAGTACTTC. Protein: CASKKEREVSSYEQYF.